The 23 T cell receptor beta chains in this list originate from one sample, sequenced in a study of T cell changes during pregnancy in multiple sclerosis. Only in-frame clones appear in the TCRdb table, and some are missing; sequencing was by immunoSEQ multiplex PCR. This repertoire shows about 64,000 clones, 90% found once; its top ten account for roughly 6.5%. The sample here was peripheral blood, taken in the third trimester of pregnancy. The receptors here all came from a female donor in good health, enrolled as a control in a pregnancy study.

The chain combines TRBV4-1 with TRBJ1-3; D is unclear. Germline CDR1 is MGHRA and CDR2 is YSYEKL. The V end lost 3 bases, the J end lost 0 bases, and 9 bases lay between the germline ends. The length of the CDR3 is 15 residues. CDR3 region: CASSQDQRSGNTIYF. The CDR3 nucleotides read TGCGCCAGCAGCCAGGATCAGCGCTCTGGAAACACCATATATTTT.

This clone occurred once. The chain recombines TRBV30 with TRBJ1-1; 7 bases fit TRBD1. J gave up 7 bases and V 4 bases, and 6 bases lay outside the gene matches. Germline CDR1 reads GTSNPN; CDR2 reads SVGIG (reference sequence). The CDR3 is made up of 12 amino acids. DNA for the CDR3: TGTGCCTGGACTAGGGGGCAAAATGAAGCTTTCTTT. This gives the protein CAWTRGQNEAFF.

The V gene is TRBV5-5, the J gene TRBJ2-3, with 7 bases that match TRBD2. The germline V gene encodes CDR1 SGHKS and CDR2 YYEKEE (reference sequence). V shed 4 bases, J shed 1 base, and the junction held 12 bases outside the gene matches. This CDR3 has 17 amino acids. The CDR3 protein is CASSQEARGRGTDTQYF. The CDR3 DNA sequence: TGTGCCAGCAGCCAAGAGGCGCGGGGGAGAGGCACAGATACGCAGTATTTT.

The J gene is TRBJ1-5, the V gene TRBV15, with TRBD1 identical over 10 bases. The CDR3 contains 17 residues. Trimming took 5 bases from V and 3 from J; bases not matched to a gene: 10. Germline CDR1 reads LNHNV; CDR2 reads YYDKDF (reference sequence). The CDR3 DNA sequence: TGTGCCACCAGCCCCCAACGGGGACAGGGGCTCAATCAGCCCCAGCATTTT. The encoded protein is CATSPQRGQGLNQPQHF.

The CDR3 DNA reads TGTGCCAGCAGCTTAGGACAGAACAATGAGCAGTTCTTC. Protein product: CASSLGQNNEQFF. The chain links TRBV7-7 to TRBJ2-1, with D perhaps matching TRBD1 (5 bases). The CDR3 sequence is 13 residues long. V lost 1 base and J 5 bases, leaving 6 bases between the germline ends. The germline CDR1 and CDR2 sequences are SSHAT and FNYEAQ (reference sequence).

V and J are TRBV5-6 and TRBJ2-7; tentatively, D is TRBD2 (5 bases). The length of the CDR3 is 13 residues. The ends were cut back, 4 bases at V and 6 bases at J, with 14 bases in the middle. CDR1 is SGHDT and CDR2 is YYEEEE in the germline V gene. CDR3 sequence (DNA): TGTGCCAGCAGCCCCCGGGAAGGTTCCGAGCAGTACTTC. It yields the protein CASSPREGSEQYF.

This CDR3 is CASSATDFSYEQYF. Here the CDR3 DNA reads TGTGCCAGTAGTGCTACAGATTTCTCCTACGAGCAGTACTTC. The chain links TRBV19 to TRBJ2-7; D is uncertain. V lost 5 bases to trimming and J lost 0 bases, with 11 bases between them. The CDR3 is 14 residues long. Germline V gene sequence: CDR1 LNHDA, CDR2 SQIVND (reference sequence).

The J gene is TRBJ2-3, the V gene TRBV7-2; the D gene is possibly TRBD2 (5 bases). V was trimmed by 7 bases and J by 2 bases, leaving 7 bases between them. This CDR3 region has 12 residues. Germline V CDR1 and CDR2: SGHTA, FQGNSA. This CDR3 is CASTGLTDTQYF. The CDR3 nucleotides are TGTGCCAGCACCGGACTCACAGATACGCAGTATTTT.

The chain links TRBV9 to TRBJ2-5, with a possible D match to TRBD2 (5 bases). V lost 2 bases, J lost 5 bases, and 16 bases lay in between. This CDR3 is built from 15 residues. CDR1 and CDR2 from the germline V gene are SGDLS and YYNGEE. The CDR3 protein is CASSVGSNTGETQYF. The CDR3 DNA is TGTGCCAGCAGCGTCGGGTCGAATACGGGGGAGACCCAGTACTTC.

V and J are TRBV6-5 and TRBJ2-2, with 8 bases matching TRBD2. Germline V CDR1 and CDR2: MNHEY, SVGAGI. The V gene end was trimmed by 0 bases and the J gene end by 4 bases; junction bases not matched to a gene: 4. The CDR3 extends over 16 amino acids. Here the CDR3 DNA reads TGTGCCAGCAGTTACTCCGGGACTAGGGGCACCGGGGAGCTGTTTTTT. Its translation is CASSYSGTRGTGELFF.

This clone was seen just once. The V call is TRBV30, the J call TRBJ2-5; no clear D. V lost 0 bases and J 7 bases, leaving 15 bases between the germline ends. The CDR3 contains 14 residues. Germline-derived CDR1 and CDR2 are GTSNPN and SVGIG (reference sequence). The CDR3 is CAWSVLAEEWTQYF. Written as DNA, the CDR3 is TGTGCCTGGAGTGTACTCGCGGAAGAGTGGACCCAGTACTTC.

The chain combines TRBV2 with TRBJ1-1; D call uncertain. The CDR3 is 12 residues long. CDR1 and CDR2 (germline): SNHLY, FYNNEI. V lost 6 bases, J lost 5 bases, and 10 bases lay in between. The CDR3: CASSRGMTEAFF. The CDR3 DNA is TGTGCCAGCAGCCGGGGTATGACTGAAGCTTTCTTT.

This sequence joins TRBV6-6 and TRBJ1-4, with a possible D match to TRBD1 (5 bases). The CDR3 runs to 14 residues. The V gene's germline CDR1 is MNHNY and CDR2 SVGAGI (reference sequence). V was pared by 5 bases and J by 2 bases, with 9 bases between. CDR3 residues: CASSRQPTNEKLFF. Here the CDR3 DNA reads TGTGCCAGCAGTCGACAGCCCACTAATGAAAAACTGTTTTTT.

This clone showed up just once. J is TRBJ1-5 and V is TRBV19; a weak D match, TRBD1 (5 bases). Germline CDR1 is LNHDA and CDR2 is SQIVND (reference sequence). The CDR3 spans 13 residues. Trimming took 4 bases from V and 4 from J, leaving 8 bases between them. This CDR3 reads CASSTGPNQPQHF. Here the CDR3 DNA reads TGTGCCAGTAGTACAGGGCCGAATCAGCCCCAGCATTTT.

The chain carries TRBV30 and TRBJ1-2; D unresolved. V lost 1 base and J 0 bases, leaving 9 bases between the germline ends. Germline CDR1 and CDR2: GTSNPN and SVGIG (reference sequence). CDR3 size: 14 residues. The CDR3 reads CAWSGSGPNYGYTF. The CDR3 DNA follows: TGTGCCTGGAGTGGGTCGGGTCCTAACTATGGCTACACCTTC.

The V call is TRBV9, the J call TRBJ2-3, with a weak D call TRBD2 (5 bases). The germline gives CDR1 SGDLS, CDR2 YYNGEE. The length of the CDR3 is 14 residues. V was shortened by 2 bases and J by 0 bases, with 7 bases between the two germline ends. The CDR3 region has the DNA TGTGCCAGCAGCGTGACGGGGAGCACAGATACGCAGTATTTT. As protein: CASSVTGSTDTQYF.

The chain is built from TRBV2 and TRBJ2-3; TRBD2 matches 9 bases. The CDR3 is 15 amino acids. In germline, CDR1 is SNHLY, CDR2 FYNNEI. V shed 9 bases, J shed 0 bases, and the junction held 7 bases outside the gene matches. This chain's CDR3 is CARKLAGESTDTQYF. DNA of the CDR3: TGTGCCAGAAAATTAGCGGGGGAGAGCACAGATACGCAGTATTTT.

In DNA form, the CDR3 reads TGTGCCAGCAGTTTCGCAGAGGGACAGTACTTC. Encoded protein: CASSFAEGQYF. The chain is built from TRBV28 and TRBJ2-7; a possible D gene is TRBD2 (5 bases). The V end lost 3 bases, the J end lost 10 bases, and 10 bases lay between the germline ends. CDR1 is MDHEN, CDR2 SYDVKM, per germline. The CDR3 loop spans 11 amino acids. Together with reference TRBV28 and TRBJ2-7, the CDR3 gives the full variable domain: DVKVTQSSRYLVKRTGEKVFLECVQDMDHENMFWYRQDPGLGLRLIYFSYDVKMKEKGDIPEGYSVSREKKERFSLILESASTNQTSMYLCASSFAEGQYFGPGTRLTVT.

The chain combines TRBV4-1 with TRBJ2-7; the D gene is possibly TRBD2 (6 bases). V was pared by 0 bases and J by 0 bases, with 18 bases between. CDR3 length equals 18 residues. Germline V gene sequence: CDR1 MGHRA, CDR2 YSYEKL. In nucleotides, the CDR3 is TGCGCCAGCAGCCAAGATCCGGGATTAGCGGATGTCTCCTACGAGCAGTACTTC. This sequence encodes CASSQDPGLADVSYEQYF.

The CDR3 sequence is CASSSVPGQGPYTF. CDR3 nucleotides: TGTGCCAGCAGCTCCGTCCCGGGACAGGGTCCCTACACCTTC. This rearrangement joins TRBV11-3 to TRBJ1-2; 9 nucleotides align to TRBD1. Per germline, CDR1 SGHNT and CDR2 YENEEA. The CDR3 extends over 14 amino acids. The V segment lost 4 bases and the J segment 10 bases; nucleotides outside the gene matches: 10.

The J gene is TRBJ2-7, the V gene TRBV5-1, with 11 bases matching TRBD2. The CDR3 extends over 14 amino acids. V was pared by 3 bases and J by 3 bases, with 2 bases of the junction left unmatched. The germline gives CDR1 SGHRS, CDR2 YFSETQ. In nucleotides, the CDR3 is TGCGCCAGCAGCTCTACTAGCGGGGGCTACGAGCAGTACTTC. Amino acids: CASSSTSGGYEQYF.

This sequence joins TRBV7-7 and TRBJ2-1; perhaps TRBD2 as D (5 bases). Germline CDR1 is SSHAT and CDR2 is FNYEAQ (reference sequence). This CDR3 is 15 amino acids long. With 1 base removed from V and 0 bases from J, the gap between germline ends came to 7 bases. The CDR3 nucleotides read TGTGCCAGCAGCTTAGGGGAGAGCTCCTACAATGAGCAGTTCTTC. Amino acids: CASSLGESSYNEQFF.

This clone has a single count. This chain connects TRBV9 to TRBJ2-5; TRBD2 agrees at 11 bases. CDR3 length equals 18 residues. The J segment lost 4 bases and the V segment lost 0 bases, leaving 11 bases of the junction unmatched. Germline V gene lookup returns CDR1 SGDLS and CDR2 YYNGEE. CDR3 sequence (DNA): TGTGCCAGCAGCGTAGAAGGGGGGGGCGGACTAGCGGGAGAGACCCAGTACTTC. Translating gives CASSVEGGGGLAGETQYF.